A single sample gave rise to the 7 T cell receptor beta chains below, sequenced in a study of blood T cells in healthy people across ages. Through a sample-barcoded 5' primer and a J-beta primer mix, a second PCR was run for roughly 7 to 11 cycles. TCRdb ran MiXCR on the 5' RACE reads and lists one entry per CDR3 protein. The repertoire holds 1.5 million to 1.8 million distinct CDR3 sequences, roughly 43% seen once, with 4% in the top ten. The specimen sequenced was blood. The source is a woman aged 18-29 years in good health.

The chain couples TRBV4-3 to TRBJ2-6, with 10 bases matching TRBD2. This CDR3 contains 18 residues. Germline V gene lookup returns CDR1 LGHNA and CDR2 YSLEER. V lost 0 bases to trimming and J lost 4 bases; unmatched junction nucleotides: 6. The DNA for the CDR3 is TGCGCCAGCAGCCAAGAGCCTAGCGGGAGTTCGGGGGCCAACGTCCTGACTTTC. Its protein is CASSQEPSGSSGANVLTF.

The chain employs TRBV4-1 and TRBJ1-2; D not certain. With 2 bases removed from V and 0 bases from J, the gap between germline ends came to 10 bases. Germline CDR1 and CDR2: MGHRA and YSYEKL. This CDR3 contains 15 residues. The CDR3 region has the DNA TGCGCCAGCAGCCAATACAACAATCCTAACTATGGCTACACCTTC. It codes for CASSQYNNPNYGYTF.

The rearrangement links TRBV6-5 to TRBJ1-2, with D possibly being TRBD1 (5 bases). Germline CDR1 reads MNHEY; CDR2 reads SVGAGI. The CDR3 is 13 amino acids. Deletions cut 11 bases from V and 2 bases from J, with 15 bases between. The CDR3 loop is CAASRGDNYGYTF. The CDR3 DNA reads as TGTGCCGCATCTCGGGGGGACAACTATGGCTACACCTTC.

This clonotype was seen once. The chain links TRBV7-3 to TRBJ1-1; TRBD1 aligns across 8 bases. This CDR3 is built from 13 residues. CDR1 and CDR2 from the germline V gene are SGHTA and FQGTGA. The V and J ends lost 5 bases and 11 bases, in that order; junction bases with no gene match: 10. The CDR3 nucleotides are TGTGCCAGCAGCATTCCCGGACAGGGTGGGGCTTTCTTT. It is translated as CASSIPGQGGAFF. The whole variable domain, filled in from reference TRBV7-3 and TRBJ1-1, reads GAGVSQTPSNKVTEKGKYVELRCDPISGHTALYWYRQSLGQGPEFLIYFQGTGAADDSGLPNDRFFAVRPEGSVSTLKIQRTERGDSAVYLCASSIPGQGGAFFGQGTRLTVV.

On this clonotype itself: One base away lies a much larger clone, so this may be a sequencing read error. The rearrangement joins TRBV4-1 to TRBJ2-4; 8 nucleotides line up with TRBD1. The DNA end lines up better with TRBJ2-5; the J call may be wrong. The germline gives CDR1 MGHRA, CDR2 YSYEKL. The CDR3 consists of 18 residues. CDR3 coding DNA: TGCGCCAGCAGCCAAGAAACGATCGGACAGGGTGCTAGTGTGACCCAGTACTTC. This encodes CASSQETIGQGASVTQYF.

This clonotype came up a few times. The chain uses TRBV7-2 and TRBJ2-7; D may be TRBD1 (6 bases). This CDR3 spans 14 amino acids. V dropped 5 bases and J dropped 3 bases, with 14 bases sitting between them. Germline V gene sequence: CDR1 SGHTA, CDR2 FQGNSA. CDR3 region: CASSRTGTRYEQYF. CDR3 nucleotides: TGTGCCAGCAGCCGGACCGGGACACGCTACGAGCAGTACTTC. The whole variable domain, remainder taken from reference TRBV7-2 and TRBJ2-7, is GAGVSQSPSNKVTEKGKDVELRCDPISGHTALYWYRQSLGQGLEFLIYFQGNSAPDKSGLPSDRFSAERTGGSVSTLTIQRTQQEDSAVYLCASSRTGTRYEQYFGPGTRLTVT.

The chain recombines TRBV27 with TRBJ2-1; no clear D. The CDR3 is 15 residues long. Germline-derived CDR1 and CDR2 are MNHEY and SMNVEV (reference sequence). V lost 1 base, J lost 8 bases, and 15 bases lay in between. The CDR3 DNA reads TGTGCCAGCAGTTTATTCGGTGGAACCCCTCATGAGCAGTTCTTC. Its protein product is CASSLFGGTPHEQFF.